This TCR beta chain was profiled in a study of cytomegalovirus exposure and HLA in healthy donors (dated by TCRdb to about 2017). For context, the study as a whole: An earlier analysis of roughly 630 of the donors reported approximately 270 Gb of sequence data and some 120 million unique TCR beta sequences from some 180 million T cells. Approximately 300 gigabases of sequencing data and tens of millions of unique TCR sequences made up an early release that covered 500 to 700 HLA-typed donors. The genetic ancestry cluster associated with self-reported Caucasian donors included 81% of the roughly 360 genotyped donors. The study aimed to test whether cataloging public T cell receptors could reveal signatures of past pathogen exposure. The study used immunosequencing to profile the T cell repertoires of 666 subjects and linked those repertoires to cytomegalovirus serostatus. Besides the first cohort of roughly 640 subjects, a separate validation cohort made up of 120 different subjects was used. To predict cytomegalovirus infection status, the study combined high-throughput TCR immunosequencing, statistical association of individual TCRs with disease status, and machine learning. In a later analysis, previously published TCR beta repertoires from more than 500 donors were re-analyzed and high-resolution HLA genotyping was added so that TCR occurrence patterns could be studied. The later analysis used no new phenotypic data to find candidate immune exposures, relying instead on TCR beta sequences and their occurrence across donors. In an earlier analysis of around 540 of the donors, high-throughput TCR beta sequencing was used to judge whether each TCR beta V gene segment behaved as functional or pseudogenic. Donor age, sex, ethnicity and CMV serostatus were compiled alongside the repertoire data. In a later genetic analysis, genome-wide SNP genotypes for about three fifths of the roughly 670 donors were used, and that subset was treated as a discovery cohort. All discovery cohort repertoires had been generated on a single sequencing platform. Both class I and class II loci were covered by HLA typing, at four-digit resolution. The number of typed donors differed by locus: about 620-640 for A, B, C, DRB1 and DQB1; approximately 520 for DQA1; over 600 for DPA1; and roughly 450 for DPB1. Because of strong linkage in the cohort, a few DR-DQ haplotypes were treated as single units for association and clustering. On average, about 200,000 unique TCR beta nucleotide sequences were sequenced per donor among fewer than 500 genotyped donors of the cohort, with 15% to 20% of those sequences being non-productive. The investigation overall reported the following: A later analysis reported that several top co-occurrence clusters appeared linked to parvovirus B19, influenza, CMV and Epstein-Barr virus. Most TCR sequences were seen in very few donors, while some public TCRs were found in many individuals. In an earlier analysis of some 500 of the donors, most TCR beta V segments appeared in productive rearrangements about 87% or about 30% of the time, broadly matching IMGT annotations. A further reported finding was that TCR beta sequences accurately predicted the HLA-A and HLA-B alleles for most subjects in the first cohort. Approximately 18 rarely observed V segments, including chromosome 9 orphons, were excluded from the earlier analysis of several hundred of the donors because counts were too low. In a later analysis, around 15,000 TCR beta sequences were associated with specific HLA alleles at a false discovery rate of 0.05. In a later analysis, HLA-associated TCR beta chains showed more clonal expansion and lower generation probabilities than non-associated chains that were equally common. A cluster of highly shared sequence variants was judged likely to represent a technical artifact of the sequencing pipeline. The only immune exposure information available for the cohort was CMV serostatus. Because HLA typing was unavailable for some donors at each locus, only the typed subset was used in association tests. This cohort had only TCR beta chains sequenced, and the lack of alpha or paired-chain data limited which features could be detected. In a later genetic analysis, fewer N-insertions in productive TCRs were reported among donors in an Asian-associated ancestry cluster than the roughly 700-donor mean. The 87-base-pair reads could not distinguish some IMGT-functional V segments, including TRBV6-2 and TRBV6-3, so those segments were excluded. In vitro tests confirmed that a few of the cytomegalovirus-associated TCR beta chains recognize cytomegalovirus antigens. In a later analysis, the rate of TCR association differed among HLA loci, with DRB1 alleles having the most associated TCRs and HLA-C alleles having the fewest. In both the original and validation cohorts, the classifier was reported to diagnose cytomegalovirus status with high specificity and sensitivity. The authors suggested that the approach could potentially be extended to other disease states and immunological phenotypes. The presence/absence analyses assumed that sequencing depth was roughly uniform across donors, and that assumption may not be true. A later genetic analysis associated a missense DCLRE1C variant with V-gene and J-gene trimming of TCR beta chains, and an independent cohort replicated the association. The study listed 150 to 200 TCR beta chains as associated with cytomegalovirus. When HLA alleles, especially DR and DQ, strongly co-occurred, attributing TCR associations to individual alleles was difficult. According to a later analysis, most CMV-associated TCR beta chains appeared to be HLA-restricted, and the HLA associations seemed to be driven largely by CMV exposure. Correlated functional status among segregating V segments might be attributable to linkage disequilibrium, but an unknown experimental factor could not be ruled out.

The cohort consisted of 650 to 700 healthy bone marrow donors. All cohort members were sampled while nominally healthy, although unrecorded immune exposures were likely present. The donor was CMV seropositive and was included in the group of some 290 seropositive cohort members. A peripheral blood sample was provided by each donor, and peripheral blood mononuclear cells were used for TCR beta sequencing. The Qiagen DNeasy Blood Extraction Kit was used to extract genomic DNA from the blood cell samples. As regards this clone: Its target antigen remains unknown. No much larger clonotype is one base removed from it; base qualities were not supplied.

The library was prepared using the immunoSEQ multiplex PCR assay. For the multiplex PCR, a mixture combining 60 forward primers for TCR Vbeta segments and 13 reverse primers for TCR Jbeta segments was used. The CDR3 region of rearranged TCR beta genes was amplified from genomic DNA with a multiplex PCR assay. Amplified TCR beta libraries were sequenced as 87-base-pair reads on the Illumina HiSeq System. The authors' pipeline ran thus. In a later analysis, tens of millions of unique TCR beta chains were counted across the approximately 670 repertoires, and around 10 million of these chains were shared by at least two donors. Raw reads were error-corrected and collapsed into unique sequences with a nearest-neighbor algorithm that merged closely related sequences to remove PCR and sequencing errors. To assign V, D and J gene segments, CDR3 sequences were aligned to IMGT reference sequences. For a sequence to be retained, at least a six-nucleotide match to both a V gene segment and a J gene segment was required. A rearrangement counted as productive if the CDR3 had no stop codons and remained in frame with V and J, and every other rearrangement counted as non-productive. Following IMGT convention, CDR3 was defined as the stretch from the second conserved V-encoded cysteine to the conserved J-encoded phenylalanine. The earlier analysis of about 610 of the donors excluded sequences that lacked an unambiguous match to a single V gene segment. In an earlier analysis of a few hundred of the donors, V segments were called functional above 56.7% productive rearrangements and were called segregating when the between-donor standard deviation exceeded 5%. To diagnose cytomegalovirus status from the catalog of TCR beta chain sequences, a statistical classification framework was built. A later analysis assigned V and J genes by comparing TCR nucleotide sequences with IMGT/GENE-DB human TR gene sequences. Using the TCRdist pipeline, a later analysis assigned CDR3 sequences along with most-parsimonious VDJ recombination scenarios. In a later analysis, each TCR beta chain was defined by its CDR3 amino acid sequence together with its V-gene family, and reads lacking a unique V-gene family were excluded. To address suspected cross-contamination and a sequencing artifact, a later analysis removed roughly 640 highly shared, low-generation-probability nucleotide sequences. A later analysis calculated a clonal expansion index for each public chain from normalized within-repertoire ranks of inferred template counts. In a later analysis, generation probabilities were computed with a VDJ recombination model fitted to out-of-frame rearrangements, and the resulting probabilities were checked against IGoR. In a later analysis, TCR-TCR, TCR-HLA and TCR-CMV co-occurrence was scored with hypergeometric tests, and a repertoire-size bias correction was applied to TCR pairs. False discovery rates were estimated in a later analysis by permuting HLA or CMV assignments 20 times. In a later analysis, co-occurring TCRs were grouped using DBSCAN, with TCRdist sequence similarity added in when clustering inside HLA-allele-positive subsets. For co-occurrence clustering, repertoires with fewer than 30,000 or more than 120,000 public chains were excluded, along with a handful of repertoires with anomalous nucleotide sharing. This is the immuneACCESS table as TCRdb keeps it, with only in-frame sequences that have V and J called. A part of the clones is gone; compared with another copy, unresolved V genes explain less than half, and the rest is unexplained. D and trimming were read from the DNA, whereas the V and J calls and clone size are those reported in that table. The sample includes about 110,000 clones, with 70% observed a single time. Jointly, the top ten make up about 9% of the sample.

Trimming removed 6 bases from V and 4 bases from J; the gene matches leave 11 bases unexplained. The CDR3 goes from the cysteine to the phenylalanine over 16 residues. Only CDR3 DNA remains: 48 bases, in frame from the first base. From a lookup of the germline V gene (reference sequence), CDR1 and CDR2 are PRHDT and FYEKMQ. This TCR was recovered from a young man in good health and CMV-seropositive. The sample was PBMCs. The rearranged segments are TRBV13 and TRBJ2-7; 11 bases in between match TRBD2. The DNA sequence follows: TGTGCCAGCAGTCACCTTGGGGGACTAGCGGATTACGAGCAGTACTTC. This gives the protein CASSHLGGLADYEQYF. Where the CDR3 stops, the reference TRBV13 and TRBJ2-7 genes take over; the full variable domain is AAGVIQSPRHLIKEKRETATLKCYPIPRHDTVYWYQQGPGQDPQFLISFYEKMQSDKGSIPDRFSAQQFSDYHSELNMSSLELGDSALYFCASSHLGGLADYEQYFGPGTRLTVT.